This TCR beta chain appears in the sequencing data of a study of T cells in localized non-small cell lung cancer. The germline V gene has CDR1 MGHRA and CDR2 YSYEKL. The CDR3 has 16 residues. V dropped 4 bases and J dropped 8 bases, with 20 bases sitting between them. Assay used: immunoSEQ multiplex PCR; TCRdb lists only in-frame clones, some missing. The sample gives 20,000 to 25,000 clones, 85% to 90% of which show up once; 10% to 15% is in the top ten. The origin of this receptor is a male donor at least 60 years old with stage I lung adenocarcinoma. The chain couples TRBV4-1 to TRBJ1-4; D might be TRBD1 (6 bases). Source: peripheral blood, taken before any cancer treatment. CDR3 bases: TGCGCCAGCAGCCGAGGGGACACAACAAGAGGAGAAAAACTGTTTTTT. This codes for CASSRGDTTRGEKLFF.